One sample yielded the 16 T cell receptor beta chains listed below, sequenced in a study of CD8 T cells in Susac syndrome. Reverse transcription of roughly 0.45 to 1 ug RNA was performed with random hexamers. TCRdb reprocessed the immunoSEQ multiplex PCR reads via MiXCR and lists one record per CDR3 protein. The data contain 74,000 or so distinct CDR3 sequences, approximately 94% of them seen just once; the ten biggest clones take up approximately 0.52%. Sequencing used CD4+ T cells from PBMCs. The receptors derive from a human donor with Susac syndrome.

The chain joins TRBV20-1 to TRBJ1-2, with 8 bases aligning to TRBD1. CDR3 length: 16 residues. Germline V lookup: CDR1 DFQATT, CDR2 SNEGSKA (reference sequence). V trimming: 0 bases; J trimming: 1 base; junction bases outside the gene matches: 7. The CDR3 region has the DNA TGCAGTGCTAGAGACCGGACAGGGCGGGATAACTATGGCTACACCTTC. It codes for CSARDRTGRDNYGYTF.

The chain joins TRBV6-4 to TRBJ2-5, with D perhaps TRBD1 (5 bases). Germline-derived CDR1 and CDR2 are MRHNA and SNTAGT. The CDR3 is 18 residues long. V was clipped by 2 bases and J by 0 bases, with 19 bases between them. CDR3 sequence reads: CASSDPRSLGHNQETQYF. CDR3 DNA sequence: TGTGCCAGCAGTGACCCGAGATCTCTAGGACACAACCAAGAGACCCAGTACTTC.

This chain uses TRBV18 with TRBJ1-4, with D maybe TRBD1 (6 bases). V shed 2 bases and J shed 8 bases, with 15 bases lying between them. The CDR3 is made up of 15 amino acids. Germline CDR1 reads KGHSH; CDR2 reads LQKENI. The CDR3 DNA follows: TGTGCCAGCTCACCATCGGGGGGCGTCGTCGAAAAACTGTTTTTT. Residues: CASSPSGGVVEKLFF.

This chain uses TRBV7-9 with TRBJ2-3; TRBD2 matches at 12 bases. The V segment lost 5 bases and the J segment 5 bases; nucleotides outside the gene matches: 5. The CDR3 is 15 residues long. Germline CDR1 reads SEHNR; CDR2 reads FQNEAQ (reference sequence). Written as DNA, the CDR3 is TGTGCCAGCAGCCCTAGCGGGGGGGCTATAGATACGCAGTATTTT. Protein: CASSPSGGAIDTQYF.

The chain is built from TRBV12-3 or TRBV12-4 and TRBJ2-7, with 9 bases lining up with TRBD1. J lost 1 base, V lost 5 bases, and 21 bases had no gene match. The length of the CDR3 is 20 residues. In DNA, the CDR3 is TGTGCCAGCAGTGGAAGAGGACAGGGGAAATTATTGGCGGGATCCTACGAGCAGTACTTC. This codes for CASSGRGQGKLLAGSYEQYF.

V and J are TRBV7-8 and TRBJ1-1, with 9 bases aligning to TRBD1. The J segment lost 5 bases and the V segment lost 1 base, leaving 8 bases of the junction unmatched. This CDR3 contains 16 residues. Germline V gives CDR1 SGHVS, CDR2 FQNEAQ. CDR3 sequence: CASSLGLGTGQTEAFF. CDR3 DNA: TGTGCCAGCAGCTTAGGACTTGGGACAGGGCAGACTGAAGCTTTCTTT.

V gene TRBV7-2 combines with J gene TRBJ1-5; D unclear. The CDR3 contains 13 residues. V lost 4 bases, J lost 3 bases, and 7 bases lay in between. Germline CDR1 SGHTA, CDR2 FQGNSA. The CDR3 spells CASSSRPNQPQHF. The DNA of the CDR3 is TGTGCCAGCAGCTCCCGACCCAATCAGCCCCAGCATTTT. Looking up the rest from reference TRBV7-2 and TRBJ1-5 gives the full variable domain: GAGVSQSPSNKVTEKGKDVELRCDPISGHTALYWYRQSLGQGLEFLIYFQGNSAPDKSGLPSDRFSAERTGGSVSTLTIQRTQQEDSAVYLCASSSRPNQPQHFGDGTRLSIL.

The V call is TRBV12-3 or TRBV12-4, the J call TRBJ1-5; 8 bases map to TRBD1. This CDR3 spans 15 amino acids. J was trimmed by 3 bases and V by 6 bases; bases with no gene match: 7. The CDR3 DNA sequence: TGTGCCAGCAGCCCAGGACAGGGAAACAATCAGCCCCAGCATTTT. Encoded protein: CASSPGQGNNQPQHF.

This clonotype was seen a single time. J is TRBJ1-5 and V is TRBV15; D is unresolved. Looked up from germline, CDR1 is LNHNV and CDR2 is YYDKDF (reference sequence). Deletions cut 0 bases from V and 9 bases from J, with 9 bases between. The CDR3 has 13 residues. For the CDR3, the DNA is TGTGCCACCAGCAGAGACCTCTCTGGGCCCCAGCATTTT. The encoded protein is CATSRDLSGPQHF.

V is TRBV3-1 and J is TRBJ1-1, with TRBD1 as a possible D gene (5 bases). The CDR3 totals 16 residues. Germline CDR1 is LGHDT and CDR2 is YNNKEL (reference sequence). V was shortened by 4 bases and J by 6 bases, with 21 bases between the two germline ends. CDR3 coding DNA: TGTGCCAGCAGCCGACACACCGGGACGAAGGTTGCTGAAGCTTTCTTT. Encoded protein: CASSRHTGTKVAEAFF. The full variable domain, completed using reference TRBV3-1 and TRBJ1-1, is DTAVSQTPKYLVTQMGNDKSIKCEQNLGHDTMYWYKQDSKKFLKIMFSYNNKELIINETVPNRFSPKSPDKAHLNLHINSLELGDSAVYFCASSRHTGTKVAEAFFGQGTRLTVV.

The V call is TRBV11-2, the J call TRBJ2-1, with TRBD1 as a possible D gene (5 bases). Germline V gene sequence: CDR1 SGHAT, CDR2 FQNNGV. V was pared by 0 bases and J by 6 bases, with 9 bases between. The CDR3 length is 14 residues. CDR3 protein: CASSLDGASNEQFF. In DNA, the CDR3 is TGTGCCAGCAGCTTAGATGGGGCATCCAATGAGCAGTTCTTC.

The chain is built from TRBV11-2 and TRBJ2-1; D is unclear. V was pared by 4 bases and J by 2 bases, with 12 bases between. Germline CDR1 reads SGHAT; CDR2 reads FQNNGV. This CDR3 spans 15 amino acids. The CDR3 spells CASSSQGNTYNEQFF. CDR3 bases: TGTGCCAGCAGCTCACAAGGCAATACCTACAATGAGCAGTTCTTC. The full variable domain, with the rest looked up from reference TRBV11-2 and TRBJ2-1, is EAGVAQSPRYKIIEKRQSVAFWCNPISGHATLYWYQQILGQGPKLLIQFQNNGVVDDSQLPKDRFSAERLKGVDSTLKIQPAKLEDSAVYLCASSSQGNTYNEQFFGPGTRLTVL.

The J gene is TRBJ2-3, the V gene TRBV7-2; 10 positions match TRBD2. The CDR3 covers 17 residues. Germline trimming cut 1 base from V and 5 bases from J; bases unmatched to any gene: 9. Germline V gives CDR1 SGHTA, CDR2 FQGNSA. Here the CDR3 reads CASSLVGLAVGEDTQYF. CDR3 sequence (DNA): TGTGCCAGCAGCTTAGTAGGACTAGCGGTCGGTGAAGATACGCAGTATTTT.

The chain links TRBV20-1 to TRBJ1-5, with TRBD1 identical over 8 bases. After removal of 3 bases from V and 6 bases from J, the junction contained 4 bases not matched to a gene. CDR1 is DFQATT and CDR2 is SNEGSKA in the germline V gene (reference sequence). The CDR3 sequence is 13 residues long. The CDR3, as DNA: TGCAGTGCTAGTCCAGGGGGCTTTCAGCCCCAGCATTTT. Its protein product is CSASPGGFQPQHF.

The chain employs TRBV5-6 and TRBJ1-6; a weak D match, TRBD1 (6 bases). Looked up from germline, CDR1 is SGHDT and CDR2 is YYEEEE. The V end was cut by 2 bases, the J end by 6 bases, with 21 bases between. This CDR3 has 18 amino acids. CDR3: CASSFGDTNIGGNSPLHF. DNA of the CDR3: TGTGCCAGCAGCTTTGGGGACACAAACATCGGGGGTAATTCACCCCTCCACTTT.

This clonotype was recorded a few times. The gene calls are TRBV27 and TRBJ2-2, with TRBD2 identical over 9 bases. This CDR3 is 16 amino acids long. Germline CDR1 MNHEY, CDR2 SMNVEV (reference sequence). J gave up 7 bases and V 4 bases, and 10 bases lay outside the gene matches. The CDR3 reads CASSWNSGRVGGELFF. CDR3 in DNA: TGTGCCAGCAGTTGGAATAGCGGGAGAGTGGGCGGGGAGCTGTTTTTT.